Listed below are T cell receptor beta chains from one sample, sequenced in a study of T cell repertoires in cytomegalovirus infection. These receptors' targets are unknown. TCRdb processed the reads anew with MiXCR; each CDR3 protein has one entry. This repertoire shows about 920,000 distinct CDR3 sequences, roughly 30% found once; its top ten account for 10% to 15%. Sample: cultured CD8+ T cells from PBMCs, taken from culture after CMV antigen stimulation. These receptors all come from a human donor in good health (CMV status not recorded). Some clones in this sample may be carry-over from other donors' samples. CDR3s include the opening cysteine and the closing phenylalanine or tryptophan. The order of the fields is J gene, clone size, D gene, V gene, CDR3 protein, CDR3 DNA. D genes are given only for firm matches. Not all rows give a size; the values are once, few, many and, for expanded clones, a class.

J gene: TRBJ1-5
clone size: -
D gene: -
V gene: TRBV7-9
CDR3 protein: CASSLGVGGPVQPQHF
CDR3 DNA: TGTGCCAGCAGCTTAGGTGTGGGAGGTCCAGTTCAGCCCCAGCATTTT

J gene: TRBJ1-2
clone size: once
D gene: -
V gene: TRBV27
CDR3 protein: CASSWGEGYGYTF
CDR3 DNA: TGTGCCAGCAGTTGGGGGGAGGGCTATGGCTACACCTTC

J gene: TRBJ1-1
clone size: many
D gene: -
V gene: TRBV7-9
CDR3 protein: CASSHSGQLLPVNTEAFF
CDR3 DNA: TGTGCCAGCAGCCACTCAGGACAGCTCCTCCCGGTGAACACTGAAGCTTTCTTT

J gene: TRBJ1-2
clone size: -
D gene: -
V gene: TRBV3-1
CDR3 protein: CASSQDRRQQAGYGYTF
CDR3 DNA: TGTGCCAGCAGCCAAGATCGCCGTCAGCAGGCGGGTTATGGCTACACCTTC

J gene: TRBJ1-5
clone size: many
D gene: -
V gene: TRBV12-3/TRBV12-4
CDR3 protein: CASSLNRVEPQHF
CDR3 DNA: TGTGCCAGCAGTTTAAATCGGGTAGAGCCCCAGCATTTT

J gene: TRBJ1-2
clone size: many
D gene: -
V gene: TRBV7-2
CDR3 protein: CASSLGPGGVDGYTF
CDR3 DNA: TGTGCCAGCAGCTTAGGCCCGGGAGGGGTTGATGGCTACACCTTC

J gene: TRBJ2-1
clone size: many
D gene: -
V gene: TRBV6-1
CDR3 protein: CASSEAPGPSYNEQFF
CDR3 DNA: TGTGCCAGCAGTGAAGCACCGGGACCGAGCTACAATGAGCAGTTCTTC

J gene: TRBJ2-1
clone size: few
D gene: TRBD2
V gene: TRBV24-1
CDR3 protein: CATSDAGLAVEQFF
CDR3 DNA: TGTGCCACCAGTGACGCGGGACTAGCGGTTGAGCAGTTCTTC

J gene: TRBJ1-1
clone size: -
D gene: -
V gene: TRBV2
CDR3 protein: CASSVYVPEAFF
CDR3 DNA: TGTGCCAGCAGTGTTTACGTCCCTGAAGCTTTCTTT

J gene: TRBJ2-1
clone size: once
D gene: -
V gene: TRBV2
CDR3 protein: CASSDDFGAGDRDEQFF
CDR3 DNA: TGTGCCAGCAGTGATGACTTTGGAGCGGGGGACAGGGATGAGCAGTTCTTC

J gene: TRBJ2-1
clone size: -
D gene: -
V gene: TRBV6-5
CDR3 protein: CASTLSIGGRGNEQFF
CDR3 DNA: TGTGCCAGCACCCTATCGATCGGGGGGCGAGGGAATGAGCAGTTCTTC

J gene: TRBJ2-1
clone size: -
D gene: TRBD1
V gene: TRBV12-3/TRBV12-4
CDR3 protein: CASSLAGGYSNEQFF
CDR3 DNA: TGTGCCAGCAGTTTAGCAGGGGGCTATAGCAATGAGCAGTTCTTC

J gene: TRBJ2-3
clone size: -
D gene: -
V gene: TRBV28
CDR3 protein: CASSLRGTTDTQYF
CDR3 DNA: TGTGCCAGCAGTTTACGGGGGACGACAGATACGCAGTATTTT

J gene: TRBJ2-3
clone size: -
D gene: TRBD2
V gene: TRBV29-1
CDR3 protein: CSVDGLSGGATDTQYF
CDR3 DNA: TGCAGCGTCGACGGACTAAGCGGGGGGGCCACAGATACGCAGTATTTT